This entry is about one T cell receptor beta chain. Antigen unknown. The V gene lost 4 bases and the J gene lost 3 bases, with 15 bases spanning the gap. Germline values: CDR1 MNHEY, CDR2 SVGAGI. CDR3 length: 15 residues. This sample was taken from a study of beta chain features in type 1 diabetes. Expressed TCRB transcripts were sequenced after all isolated RNA was converted to cDNA. Naive, central memory and regulatory T cell samples averaged around 3.5 million immunoSEQ reads each. The data were produced by immunoSEQ multiplex PCR, yet TCRdb's version contains in-frame clones alone and is incomplete. This sample carries 900,000 or so clones, roughly 15% of them seen once, and the ten largest clones take 0.023%. General study points: Within the patient group, naive, central memory and Treg TCRB repertoires appeared more similar to each other than within healthy donors. Moderate but significant shortening of TCRB CDR3s was recorded in all four CD4+ subsets from Type 1 diabetes patients. Fewer junction insertions and more nucleotide deletions appeared in type 1 diabetes patients.

Input material: naive CD4+ T cells from blood. This chain links TRBV6-5 with TRBJ1-2, with D maybe TRBD1 (6 bases). This clonotype was sampled from a young woman in good health. DNA for the CDR3: TGTGCCAGCAGTTCGCCCGGGACACTTCACTATGGCTACACCTTC. It is translated as CASSSPGTLHYGYTF.